Following are 29 T cell receptor beta chains from one sample sequenced in a study of beta chain features in type 1 diabetes. Sequenced material consisted of expressed TCRB transcripts (all of the isolated RNA was reverse transcribed). TCRdb keeps only in-frame clones here, not all; method: immunoSEQ multiplex PCR. The repertoire holds 120,000 to 150,000 clones, with about 50% as singletons. Specimen: Tregs from blood. Every receptor here comes from a man younger than 30 in good health.

CDR3: CASSFWLAGPGNEQFF. Written as DNA, the CDR3 is TGTGCCAGCAGCTTCTGGCTAGCGGGGCCGGGGAATGAGCAGTTCTTC. The V and J genes are TRBV11-2 and TRBJ2-1; 9 nucleotides match TRBD2. The CDR3 is 16 amino acids. The germline gives CDR1 SGHAT, CDR2 FQNNGV. The V gene end was trimmed by 3 bases and the J gene end by 7 bases; junction bases not matched to a gene: 10.

The CDR3 loop reads CASSLGSRGGTDTQYF. DNA for the CDR3: TGTGCCAGCAGCTTAGGATCGCGGGGCGGCACAGATACGCAGTATTTT. The chain recombines TRBV11-2 with TRBJ2-3, with a tentative D call TRBD2 (6 bases). The ends were cut back, 1 base at V and 1 base at J, with 12 bases in the middle. The CDR3 has 16 amino acids. Germline CDR1 reads SGHAT; CDR2 reads FQNNGV. Variable domain in full (rest from reference TRBV11-2 and TRBJ2-3): EAGVAQSPRYKIIEKRQSVAFWCNPISGHATLYWYQQILGQGPKLLIQFQNNGVVDDSQLPKDRFSAERLKGVDSTLKIQPAKLEDSAVYLCASSLGSRGGTDTQYFGPGTRLTVL.

The rearrangement uses TRBV5-6 and TRBJ2-7; possibly TRBD1 for D (7 bases). Trimming pared 5 bases from V and 4 bases from J, leaving 13 bases between. Germline V CDR1 and CDR2: SGHDT, YYEEEE. The CDR3 covers 13 residues. CDR3 in amino acids: CASSQTGRYEQYF. The CDR3 nucleotides are TGTGCCAGCAGTCAGACAGGGAGGTACGAGCAGTACTTC.

This rearrangement joins TRBV5-4 to TRBJ2-3; D perhaps matches TRBD2 (7 bases). This CDR3 region has 16 residues. Germline loops: CDR1 SGHNT, CDR2 YYREEE (reference sequence). With 2 bases removed from V and 4 bases from J, the gap between germline ends came to 17 bases. CDR3 nucleotide sequence: TGTGCCAGCAGCTTCCGACCGCGGGGGCGCGCAGATACGCAGTATTTT. Its translation: CASSFRPRGRADTQYF.

The sample holds a few counts of this clone. The V and J genes are TRBV6-5 and TRBJ1-2, with a tentative D call TRBD1 (6 bases). The CDR3 is 12 amino acids. V was cut by 5 bases and J by 7 bases, with 11 bases left in between. From germline, CDR1 is MNHEY and CDR2 SVGAGI. The CDR3 DNA follows: TGTGCCAGCAGTGAAGTAGGGGGTGGCTACACCTTC. Protein: CASSEVGGGYTF.

The chain combines TRBV19 with TRBJ2-7; a weak D match, TRBD1 (6 bases). In germline, CDR1 is LNHDA, CDR2 SQIVND (reference sequence). The ends were cut back, 8 bases at V and 6 bases at J, with 20 bases in the middle. CDR3 length: 14 amino acids. CDR3 residues: CASLNRDKPSEQYF. As DNA, the CDR3 is TGTGCCAGTCTCAACCGGGACAAGCCCTCCGAGCAGTACTTC.

The chain carries TRBV18 and TRBJ1-2; 12 nucleotides match TRBD1. CDR1 and CDR2 from the germline V gene are KGHSH and LQKENI. V trimming: 6 bases; J trimming: 4 bases; junction bases outside the gene matches: 6. The CDR3 length is 15 residues. The DNA of the CDR3 is TGTGCCAGCTCGGAGGGACAGGGGGCGGCCTATGGCTACACCTTC. It translates to CASSEGQGAAYGYTF.

The chain combines TRBV11-1 with TRBJ2-7, with D unclear. The CDR3 totals 15 residues. Germline CDR1 reads SGHAT; CDR2 reads FQDESV (reference sequence). Trimming shortened V by 2 bases and J by 2 bases, and 13 bases separated the two germline ends. This CDR3 is CASSLLPETAYEQYF. CDR3 in DNA: TGTGCCAGCAGCTTACTACCGGAAACAGCCTACGAGCAGTACTTC.

This chain links TRBV19 with TRBJ1-2; 7 bases map to TRBD1. The germline V gene has CDR1 LNHDA and CDR2 SQIVND (reference sequence). J was trimmed by 2 bases and V by 6 bases; bases with no gene match: 0. The CDR3 extends over 12 amino acids. CDR3 sequence reads: CASSRGNYGYTF. CDR3 nucleotides: TGTGCCAGTAGCAGGGGGAACTATGGCTACACCTTC.

This clone was seen more than once but under ten times. V gene TRBV6-8 combines with J gene TRBJ1-5, with 12 bases that match TRBD1. The germline V gene has CDR1 MNHGY and CDR2 SAAAGT. This CDR3 has 13 residues. V was clipped by 11 bases and J by 6 bases; unmatched bases: 5. Written as DNA, the CDR3 is TGTGCCGCCGGGACAGGGGGCGGTCAGCCCCAGCATTTT. This encodes CAAGTGGGQPQHF.

CDR3 DNA: TGTGCCAGTAGGCCCGGACAGGGGGCTTATAATGAGCAGTTCTTC. This codes for CASRPGQGAYNEQFF. The V gene is TRBV19, the J gene TRBJ2-1, with 11 bases fitting TRBD1. CDR3 size: 15 residues. CDR1 is LNHDA and CDR2 is SQIVND in the germline V gene (reference sequence). The V segment lost 6 bases and the J segment 7 bases; nucleotides outside the gene matches: 8.

V and J are TRBV9 and TRBJ1-3; 8 nucleotides match TRBD1. Trimming removed 2 bases from V and 0 bases from J; junction bases left unmatched: 7. The CDR3 has 17 residues. Germline CDR1 is SGDLS and CDR2 is YYNGEE. CDR3 amino acids: CASSVQGATRSGNTIYF. DNA of the CDR3: TGTGCCAGCAGCGTTCAGGGGGCGACCCGCTCTGGAAACACCATATATTTT.

The genes are TRBV7-9 and TRBJ2-7, with TRBD2 matching 9 bases. This CDR3 is 15 amino acids long. Germline V gene lookup returns CDR1 SEHNR and CDR2 FQNEAQ (reference sequence). V shed 5 bases, J shed 2 bases, and the junction held 7 bases outside the gene matches. The CDR3 bases are TGTGCCAGCAGCCGAGGTGGCGGGAGGGCCTACGAGCAGTACTTC. This sequence encodes CASSRGGGRAYEQYF.

This clone came up a few times. The chain employs TRBV29-1 and TRBJ1-1, with D perhaps TRBD1 (6 bases). The CDR3 has 14 residues. Germline CDR1 SQVTM, CDR2 ANQGSEA. The V end was cut by 6 bases, the J end by 5 bases, with 19 bases between. CDR3 residues: CSVRNRASGTEAFF. CDR3 nucleotides: TGCAGCGTGAGAAACAGGGCTTCAGGGACTGAAGCTTTCTTT.

This clone has just a few counts. The gene calls are TRBV7-8 and TRBJ2-1; perhaps TRBD2 as D (5 bases). Trimming removed 2 bases at V and 2 bases at J, with 16 bases between. Germline-derived CDR1 and CDR2 are SGHVS and FQNEAQ. The CDR3 runs 17 residues. The CDR3 here is CASSLNRRRGAYNEQFF. The CDR3 bases are TGTGCCAGCAGCTTAAATCGGCGCCGGGGTGCCTACAATGAGCAGTTCTTC. Based on the CDR3 plus reference TRBV7-8 and TRBJ2-1, the full variable domain is GAGVSQSPRYKVAKRGQDVALRCDPISGHVSLFWYQQALGQGPEFLTYFQNEAQLDKSGLPSDRFFAERPEGSVSTLKIQRTQQEDSAVYLCASSLNRRRGAYNEQFFGPGTRLTVL.

The chain has TRBV5-1 and TRBJ1-6; D unresolved. The germline gives CDR1 SGHRS, CDR2 YFSETQ. V was pared by 0 bases and J by 14 bases, with 18 bases between. The CDR3 loop spans 15 amino acids. The CDR3: CASSLGINPFEALHF. In DNA, the CDR3 is TGCGCCAGCAGCTTGGGTATTAATCCCTTTGAGGCCCTCCACTTT.

The rearrangement links TRBV4-2 to TRBJ2-3, with 16 bases aligning to TRBD2. The ends lost 2 bases at V and 8 bases at J; junction bases unmatched: 7. Germline V CDR1 and CDR2: LGHNA, YNFKEQ. This CDR3 is built from 17 residues. CDR3 nucleotides: TGTGCCAGCAGCCAACCGGGACTAGCGGGAGGGCCAGGTACGCAGTATTTT. It codes for CASSQPGLAGGPGTQYF.

The chain recombines TRBV11-2 with TRBJ1-1; D is uncertain. The CDR3 has 15 amino acids. V gave up 5 bases and J gave up 1 base, with 14 bases separating them. Germline V CDR1 and CDR2: SGHAT, FQNNGV. The CDR3 sequence: CASSPALSGNTEAFF. The CDR3 region has the DNA TGTGCCAGCAGCCCCGCACTCTCGGGGAACACTGAAGCTTTCTTT.

The chain uses TRBV7-2 and TRBJ1-5; D uncertain. The CDR3 extends over 18 amino acids. Germline lookup yields CDR1 SGHTA and CDR2 FQGNSA. The V end was cut by 2 bases, the J end by 6 bases, with 23 bases between. CDR3 protein: CASSLYAPGFGLGQPQHF. As DNA, the CDR3 is TGTGCCAGCAGCTTATACGCACCGGGATTTGGATTGGGTCAGCCCCAGCATTTT.

The chain has TRBV23-1 and TRBJ1-3; no reliable D call. Being an ORF, TRBV23-1 has a function that is uncertain. The CDR3 spans 15 residues. Trimming removed 6 bases at V and 0 bases at J, with 12 bases between. The CDR3 DNA sequence: TGCGCCAGCAGCCTGAAGCGGAGCTCTGGAAACACCATATATTTT. Its protein is CASSLKRSSGNTIYF.

This clone was observed many times. The J gene is TRBJ1-5, the V gene TRBV6-6; D may be TRBD1 (6 bases). This CDR3 is 14 amino acids long. Germline assignment: CDR1 MNHNY and CDR2 SVGAGI (reference sequence). Trimming left V 6 bases short and J 2 bases short, with 11 bases between. The CDR3 DNA follows: TGTGCCAGCAGGCCGAGACAGGGCAATCAGCCCCAGCATTTT. Amino acids: CASRPRQGNQPQHF.

The V call is TRBV7-9, the J call TRBJ2-2; D gene uncertain. From germline, CDR1 is SEHNR and CDR2 FQNEAQ (reference sequence). This CDR3 has 14 amino acids. The V and J ends lost 5 bases and 6 bases respectively, with 13 bases between them. CDR3 protein: CASSTARASGELFF. The CDR3 nucleotides read TGTGCCAGCAGCACGGCTAGAGCCTCCGGGGAGCTGTTTTTT.

CDR3 loop: CSATGYYEQYF. CDR3 DNA: TGCAGCGCCACAGGGTACTACGAGCAGTACTTC. The chain employs TRBV29-1 and TRBJ2-7; a possible D gene is TRBD1 (6 bases). This CDR3 region has 11 residues. Germline V CDR1 and CDR2: SQVTM, ANQGSEA. The V gene lost 7 bases and the J gene lost 3 bases, with 10 bases spanning the gap.

J is TRBJ2-1 and V is TRBV7-2; D possibly corresponds to TRBD1 (6 bases). The ends were cut back, 5 bases at V and 9 bases at J, with 11 bases in the middle. The CDR3 is 12 residues long. The germline V gene has CDR1 SGHTA and CDR2 FQGNSA. The CDR3 reads CASSTTGIEQFF. In DNA form, the CDR3 reads TGTGCCAGCAGCACCACAGGGATTGAGCAGTTCTTC.

Here the CDR3 DNA reads TGCGCCAGCAGCCAAACAGGGATCCCCTACGAGCAGTACTTC. It is translated as CASSQTGIPYEQYF. This chain links TRBV5-1 with TRBJ2-7; D is perhaps TRBD1 (6 bases). The CDR3 contains 14 residues. CDR1 and CDR2 (germline): SGHRS, YFSETQ. The V end lost 4 bases, the J end lost 2 bases, and 13 bases lay between the germline ends.

This clone was seen more than once but under ten times. The V and J genes are TRBV5-6 and TRBJ1-4; D might be TRBD1 (6 bases). Germline V CDR1 and CDR2: SGHDT, YYEEEE. V gave up 2 bases and J gave up 7 bases, with 12 bases separating them. The CDR3 loop spans 14 amino acids. CDR3 in amino acids: CASSFTGIREKLFF. Written as DNA, the CDR3 is TGTGCCAGCAGCTTCACAGGGATACGTGAAAAACTGTTTTTT. Based on the CDR3 plus reference TRBV5-6 and TRBJ1-4, the full variable domain is DAGVTQSPTHLIKTRGQQVTLRCSPKSGHDTVSWYQQALGQGPQFIFQYYEEEERQRGNFPDRFSGHQFPNYSSELNVNALLLGDSALYLCASSFTGIREKLFFGSGTQLSVL.

V is TRBV11-2 and J is TRBJ2-5; tentatively, D is TRBD1 (5 bases). The J call is in doubt because the DNA end fits TRBJ2-7 better. The CDR3 contains 14 residues. The germline CDR1 and CDR2 sequences are SGHAT and FQNNGV. In DNA, the CDR3 is TGTGCCAGCAGACAAGCTCGACAGTCCTACGAGCAGTACTTC. It encodes CASRQARQSYEQYF.

This sequence joins TRBV6-6 and TRBJ1-1; D perhaps matches TRBD1 (6 bases). V was clipped by 4 bases and J by 7 bases, with 16 bases between them. The germline V gene has CDR1 MNHNY and CDR2 SVGAGI (reference sequence). This CDR3 is built from 14 residues. The CDR3, as DNA: TGTGCCAGCAGTTCCCCCCCGGACAGACTTGAAGCTTTCTTT. This translates into CASSSPPDRLEAFF.

The rearrangement uses TRBV11-1 and TRBJ2-1; 13 nucleotides match TRBD2. V shed 5 bases and J 4 bases; nucleotides not matched to a gene: 5. The CDR3 length is 16 residues. Germline lookup yields CDR1 SGHAT and CDR2 FQDESV (reference sequence). In nucleotides, the CDR3 is TGTGCCAGCAGCGGCGGACTAGCGGGAGTATACAATGAGCAGTTCTTC. It is translated as CASSGGLAGVYNEQFF.